This T cell receptor beta chain is drawn from a study of blood T cell repertoires in COVID-19. Across the whole study: T cells, B-cell-depleted T cells, or PBMCs provided the cDNA or gDNA that served as material.

This CDR3 spans 15 amino acids. Germline V gives CDR1 LGHNA, CDR2 YNFKEQ. Trimming stripped 4 bases from V and 4 bases from J, with 14 bases between. Under the authors' procedure: Amplification of reference gene primers provided the estimated nucleated cell counts. The assay was immunoSEQ multiplex PCR, and TCRdb's table has in-frame clones only and misses some. V and J calls and clone size are as listed in that table; D and trimming were resolved from the DNA. The table records around 130,000 clones, 84% of them present only once. This clone showed up just a few times. The sequence derives from a woman aged 30 to 39 who had recovered from COVID-19. Input material: peripheral blood. V is TRBV4-2 and J is TRBJ2-1; D may be TRBD2 (6 bases). The CDR3, as DNA: TGTGCCAGCAGCCCGCTGGCGGGAAGGTACAATGAGCAGTTCTTC. Translated: CASSPLAGRYNEQFF.